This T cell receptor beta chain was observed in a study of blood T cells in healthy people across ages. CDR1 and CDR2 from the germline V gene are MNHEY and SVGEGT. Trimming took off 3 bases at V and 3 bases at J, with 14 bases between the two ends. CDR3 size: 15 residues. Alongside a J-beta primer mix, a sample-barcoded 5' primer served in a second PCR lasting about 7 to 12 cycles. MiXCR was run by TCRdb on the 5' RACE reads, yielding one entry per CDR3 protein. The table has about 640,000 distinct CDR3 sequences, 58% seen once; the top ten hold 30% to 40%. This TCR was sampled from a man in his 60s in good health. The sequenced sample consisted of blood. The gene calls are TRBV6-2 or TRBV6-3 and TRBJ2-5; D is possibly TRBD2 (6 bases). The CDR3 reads CASSYTGLQKETQYF. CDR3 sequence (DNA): TGTGCCAGCAGTTATACGGGACTGCAAAAAGAGACCCAGTACTTC.